Here is one T cell receptor (beta chain) with its context. Its antigen remains unidentified. This sample stems from a study of type 1 regulatory T cells. Study-wide findings and caveats: Compared with non-type 1 regulatory T cells, type 1 regulatory T cells showed a more restricted TCR repertoire.

TCRdb called the reads again in MiXCR, with one record for every CDR3 protein. The sample records approximately 77,000 distinct CDR3 sequences, 20% to 25% being singletons. Trimming cost V 3 bases and J 5 bases; bases outside gene matches: 13. Germline loops: CDR1 DFQATT, CDR2 SNEGSKA (reference sequence). There are 17 residues in the CDR3. This sequence originates from a human donor in good health. The chain joins TRBV20-1 to TRBJ2-7; 13 positions agree with TRBD2. Input material: cultured type 1 regulatory T (Tr1) cells, either the whole culture or a sorted fraction (not recorded which). DNA of the CDR3: TGCAGTGCTAGTCTCTCTGGACTAGCGGGAGTGACTAACGAGCAGTACTTC. Amino acids: CSASLSGLAGVTNEQYF.